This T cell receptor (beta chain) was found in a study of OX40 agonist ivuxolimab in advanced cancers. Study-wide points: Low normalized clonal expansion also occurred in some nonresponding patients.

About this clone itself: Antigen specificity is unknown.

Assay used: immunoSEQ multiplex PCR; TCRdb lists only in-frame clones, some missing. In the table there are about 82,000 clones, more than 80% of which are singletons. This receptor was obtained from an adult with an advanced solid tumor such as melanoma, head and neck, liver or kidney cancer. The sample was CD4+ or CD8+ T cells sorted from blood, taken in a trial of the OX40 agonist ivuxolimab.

The chain's CDR3 is CASSSSGGVGEKLFF. DNA for the CDR3: TGTGCCAGCAGCAGCTCGGGCGGGGTAGGCGAAAAACTGTTTTTT. This chain uses TRBV7-3 with TRBJ1-4, with D hard to call. The CDR3 covers 15 residues. Trimming stripped 5 bases from V and 8 bases from J, with 18 bases between. Looked up from germline, CDR1 is SGHTA and CDR2 is FQGTGA. Using reference TRBV7-3 and TRBJ1-4 for the parts outside the CDR3, the full variable domain is GAGVSQTPSNKVTEKGKYVELRCDPISGHTALYWYRQSLGQGPEFLIYFQGTGAADDSGLPNDRFFAVRPEGSVSTLKIQRTERGDSAVYLCASSSSGGVGEKLFFGSGTQLSVL.